A single sample gave rise to the 14 T cell receptor beta chains below, sequenced in a study of OX40 agonist ivuxolimab in advanced cancers. TCRdb keeps only in-frame clones here, not all; method: immunoSEQ multiplex PCR. The sample includes roughly 100,000 clones, 70% to 90% of them seen just once. The starting material was CD4+ or CD8+ T cells sorted from blood, obtained in a trial of the OX40 agonist ivuxolimab. These receptors originate from an adult with an advanced solid tumor such as melanoma, head and neck, liver or kidney cancer.

The rearrangement links TRBV19 to TRBJ2-5, with 8 nucleotides matching TRBD1. The trim removed 4 bases at V and 4 bases at J, leaving 8 bases unmatched. Germline lookup yields CDR1 LNHDA and CDR2 SQIVND (reference sequence). The CDR3 spans 15 residues. This CDR3 reads CASSTGQGNGETQYF. CDR3 in DNA: TGTGCCAGTAGTACCGGACAGGGTAATGGAGAGACCCAGTACTTC.

This clone came up once. This chain connects TRBV7-9 to TRBJ2-7, with 7 nucleotides matching TRBD1. V was pared by 5 bases and J by 2 bases, with 6 bases of the junction left unmatched. Germline CDR1 and CDR2: SEHNR and FQNEAQ (reference sequence). This CDR3 has 14 amino acids. Here the CDR3 reads CASSAQDRPYEQYF. The CDR3 nucleotides are TGTGCCAGCAGCGCCCAGGACAGGCCCTACGAGCAGTACTTC. Based on the CDR3 plus reference TRBV7-9 and TRBJ2-7, the full variable domain is DTGVSQNPRHKITKRGQNVTFRCDPISEHNRLYWYRQTLGQGPEFLTYFQNEAQLEKSRLLSDRFSAERPKGSFSTLEIQRTEQGDSAMYLCASSAQDRPYEQYFGPGTRLTVT.

The V and J genes are TRBV4-2 and TRBJ2-7, with 11 bases lining up with TRBD2. CDR3 size: 15 residues. The junction had 4 bases not matched to a gene; V was cut back by 3 bases and J by 3 bases. Germline values: CDR1 LGHNA, CDR2 YNFKEQ. This CDR3 is CASSHGLAGIYEQYF. Written as DNA, the CDR3 is TGTGCCAGCAGCCACGGACTAGCGGGTATCTACGAGCAGTACTTC.

This chain joins TRBV7-2 and TRBJ2-7; the match to TRBD2 covers 8 bases. CDR1 and CDR2 from the germline V gene are SGHTA and FQGNSA. The CDR3 contains 14 residues. Germline trimming cut 0 bases from V and 8 bases from J; bases unmatched to any gene: 6. The CDR3 DNA reads TGTGCCAGCAGCTTAGCGTTTAGCGGGACCCAGCAGTACTTC. It is translated as CASSLAFSGTQQYF.

This clone was found a few times. V gene TRBV9 combines with J gene TRBJ2-5; perhaps TRBD1 as D (5 bases). The germline V gene encodes CDR1 SGDLS and CDR2 YYNGEE. The CDR3 has 15 residues. The V end lost 0 bases, the J end lost 5 bases, and 14 bases lay between the germline ends. For the CDR3, the DNA is TGTGCCAGCAGCGTAGCTCAAGGGGCAGGGGAGACCCAGTACTTC. Protein product: CASSVAQGAGETQYF.

This clone was seen only once. V gene TRBV11-1 combines with J gene TRBJ1-2; 8 bases agree with TRBD1. With V trimmed by 4 bases and J by 3 bases, 4 bases remained unmatched. The CDR3 sequence is 14 residues long. The germline gives CDR1 SGHAT, CDR2 FQDESV (reference sequence). The CDR3 reads CASSSGQGDYGYTF. CDR3 coding DNA: TGTGCCAGCAGCTCAGGACAGGGTGACTATGGCTACACCTTC. Using reference TRBV11-1 and TRBJ1-2 for the parts outside the CDR3, the full variable domain is EAEVAQSPRYKITEKSQAVAFWCDPISGHATLYWYRQILGQGPELLVQFQDESVVDDSQLPKDRFSAERLKGVDSTLKIQPAELGDSAMYLCASSSGQGDYGYTFGSGTRLTVV.

The chain employs TRBV14 and TRBJ2-1; D call uncertain. Deletions cut 1 base from V and 9 bases from J, with 7 bases between. From germline, CDR1 is SGHDN and CDR2 FVKESK. The CDR3 loop spans 12 amino acids. DNA for the CDR3: TGTGCCAGCAGCCAAGCCGGGTTTGAGCAGTTCTTC. It encodes CASSQAGFEQFF.

The rearrangement uses TRBV11-2 and TRBJ2-5; TRBD1 agrees at 7 bases. The CDR3 loop spans 14 amino acids. In germline, CDR1 is SGHAT, CDR2 FQNNGV. The ends lost 4 bases at V and 5 bases at J; junction bases unmatched: 7. DNA for the CDR3: TGTGCCAGCAGCTCAAGACAGGGCAGGGAGACCCAGTACTTC. Its translation is CASSSRQGRETQYF.

The rearrangement uses TRBV5-6 and TRBJ2-1; 7 bases fit TRBD2. Unmatched junction bases numbered 4, after V lost 4 bases and J lost 3 bases. Germline CDR1 reads SGHDT; CDR2 reads YYEEEE. The CDR3 loop spans 14 amino acids. CDR3 amino acids: CASSILANYNEQFF. CDR3 DNA: TGTGCCAGCAGCATACTAGCGAACTACAATGAGCAGTTCTTC.

On this clone itself: Other DNA sequences in the sample encode the same CDR3. The chain has TRBV11-2 and TRBJ2-3, with D uncertain. The germline gives CDR1 SGHAT, CDR2 FQNNGV. The CDR3 is 15 amino acids. V was trimmed by 2 bases and J by 1 base, leaving 10 bases between them. Written as DNA, the CDR3 is TGTGCCAGCAGCTTAAAGGGCGGCCGCACAGATACGCAGTATTTT. This codes for CASSLKGGRTDTQYF.

The V call is TRBV5-1, the J call TRBJ2-7; 11 bases line up with TRBD2. The CDR3 is 18 amino acids. V was clipped by 0 bases and J by 0 bases; unmatched bases: 8. The germline V gene has CDR1 SGHRS and CDR2 YFSETQ. The CDR3 DNA reads as TGCGCCAGCAGCTTGGCCGGGACTAGCGGTTTAAGCTCCTACGAGCAGTACTTC. Protein product: CASSLAGTSGLSSYEQYF.

The chain uses TRBV7-9 and TRBJ1-3, with D unresolved. The CDR3 spans 13 residues. From germline, CDR1 is SEHNR and CDR2 FQNEAQ (reference sequence). V lost 6 bases to trimming and J lost 0 bases, with 6 bases between them. The CDR3 protein is CASRRDSGNTIYF. As DNA, the CDR3 is TGTGCCAGCAGGCGGGACTCTGGAAACACCATATATTTT.

V and J are TRBV27 and TRBJ2-1; 9 bases map to TRBD1. V was pared by 8 bases and J by 10 bases, with 9 bases of the junction left unmatched. The CDR3 contains 13 residues. CDR1 is MNHEY, CDR2 SMNVEV, per germline (reference sequence). CDR3 region: CASGGDRVTEQFF. The CDR3, as DNA: TGTGCCAGCGGGGGGGACAGGGTAACCGAGCAGTTCTTC.

The V call is TRBV6-5, the J call TRBJ2-3; D gene unclear. Germline CDR1 MNHEY, CDR2 SVGAGI. CDR3 size: 13 residues. Trimming shortened V by 11 bases and J by 2 bases, and 14 bases separated the two germline ends. This CDR3 is CASHGYSTDTQYF. The CDR3 nucleotides read TGTGCCTCCCACGGGTATTCCACAGATACGCAGTATTTT.